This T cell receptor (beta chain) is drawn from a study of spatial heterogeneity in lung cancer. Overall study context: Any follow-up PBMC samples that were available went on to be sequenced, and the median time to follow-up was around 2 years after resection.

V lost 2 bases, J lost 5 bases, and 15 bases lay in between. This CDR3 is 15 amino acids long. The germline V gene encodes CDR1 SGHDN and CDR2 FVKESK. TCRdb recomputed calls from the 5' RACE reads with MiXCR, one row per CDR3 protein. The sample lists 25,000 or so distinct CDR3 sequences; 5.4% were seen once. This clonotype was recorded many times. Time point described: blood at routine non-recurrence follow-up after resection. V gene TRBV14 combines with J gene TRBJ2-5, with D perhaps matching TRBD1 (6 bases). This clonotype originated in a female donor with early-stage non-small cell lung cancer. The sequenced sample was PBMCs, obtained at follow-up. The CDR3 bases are TGTGCCAGCAGCCAAAGGGACACGGCGGTGGAGACCCAGTACTTC. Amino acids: CASSQRDTAVETQYF.